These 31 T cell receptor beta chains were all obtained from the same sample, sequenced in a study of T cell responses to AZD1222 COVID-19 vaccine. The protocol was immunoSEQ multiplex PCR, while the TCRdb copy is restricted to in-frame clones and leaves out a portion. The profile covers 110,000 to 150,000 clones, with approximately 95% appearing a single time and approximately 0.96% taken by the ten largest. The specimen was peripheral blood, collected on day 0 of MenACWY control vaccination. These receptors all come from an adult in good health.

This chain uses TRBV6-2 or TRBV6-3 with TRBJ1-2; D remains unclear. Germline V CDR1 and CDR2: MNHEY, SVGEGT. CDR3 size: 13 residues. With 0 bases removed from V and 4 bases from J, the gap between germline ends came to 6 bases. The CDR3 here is CASSYSRTYGYTF. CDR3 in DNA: TGTGCCAGCAGTTACTCACGGACCTATGGCTACACCTTC.

The CDR3 region has the DNA TGTGCCAGCAGTTTTTTCCTCTACGAGCAGTACTTC. Translated: CASSFFLYEQYF. The V call is TRBV12-3 or TRBV12-4, the J call TRBJ2-7; D gene unclear. There are 12 residues in the CDR3. V lost 3 bases, J lost 3 bases, and 6 bases lay in between.

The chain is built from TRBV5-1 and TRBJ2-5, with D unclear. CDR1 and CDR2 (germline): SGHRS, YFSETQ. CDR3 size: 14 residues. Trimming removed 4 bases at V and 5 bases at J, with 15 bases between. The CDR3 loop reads CASSPDVSWETQYF. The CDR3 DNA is TGCGCCAGCAGCCCAGACGTGAGTTGGGAGACCCAGTACTTC.

The CDR3 loop reads CASSTGVTEAGIAFF. The CDR3 coding sequence is TGTGCCAGCAGCACGGGAGTGACAGAAGCGGGGATAGCTTTCTTT. The V gene is TRBV7-9, the J gene TRBJ1-1, with D possibly TRBD1 on 5 matching bases. Germline CDR1 is SEHNR and CDR2 is FQNEAQ (reference sequence). The V and J ends lost 5 bases and 10 bases respectively, with 23 bases between them. The CDR3 loop spans 15 amino acids.

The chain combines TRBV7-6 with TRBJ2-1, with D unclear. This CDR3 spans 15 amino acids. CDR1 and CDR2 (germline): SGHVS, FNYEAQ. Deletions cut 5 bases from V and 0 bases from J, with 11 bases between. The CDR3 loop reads CASSPRGVSYNEQFF. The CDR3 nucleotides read TGTGCCAGCAGCCCCCGTGGGGTCTCCTACAATGAGCAGTTCTTC.

In DNA form, the CDR3 reads TGCGCCAGCAGCTGGACAGGGGGTGACAATCAGCCCCAGCATTTT. This codes for CASSWTGGDNQPQHF. The J gene is TRBJ1-5, the V gene TRBV5-1; 10 bases are a match to TRBD1. Germline trimming cut 3 bases from V and 3 bases from J; bases unmatched to any gene: 3. Germline V gene data show CDR1 as SGHRS and CDR2 as YFSETQ. This CDR3 spans 15 amino acids.

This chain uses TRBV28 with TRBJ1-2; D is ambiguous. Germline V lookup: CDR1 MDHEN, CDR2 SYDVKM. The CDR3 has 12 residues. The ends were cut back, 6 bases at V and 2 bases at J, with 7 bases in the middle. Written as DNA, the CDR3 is TGTGCCAGCAGCCCCCGAAACTATGGCTACACCTTC. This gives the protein CASSPRNYGYTF.

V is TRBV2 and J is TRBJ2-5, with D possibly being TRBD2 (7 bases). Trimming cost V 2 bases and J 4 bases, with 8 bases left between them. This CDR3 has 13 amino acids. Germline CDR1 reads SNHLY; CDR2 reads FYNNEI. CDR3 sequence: CASSERGGETQYF. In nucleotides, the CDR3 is TGTGCCAGCAGTGAAAGGGGGGGAGAGACCCAGTACTTC.

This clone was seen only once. The CDR3 is CAISESRGTNQPQHF. The DNA of the CDR3 is TGTGCCATCAGTGAGTCTAGAGGCACCAATCAGCCCCAGCATTTT. The chain links TRBV10-3 to TRBJ1-5; D not resolved. Trimming cost V 0 bases and J 3 bases, with 9 bases left between them. Germline values: CDR1 ENHRY, CDR2 SYGVKD. This CDR3 region has 15 residues.

The CDR3 is CASKVSNQPQHF. CDR3 bases: TGTGCCAGTAAGGTGAGCAATCAGCCCCAGCATTTT. V is TRBV19 and J is TRBJ1-5; no clear D gene. The V gene's germline CDR1 is LNHDA and CDR2 SQIVND (reference sequence). The CDR3 contains 12 residues. Trimming took off 7 bases at V and 1 base at J, with 5 bases between the two ends. The full variable domain, in which reference TRBV19 and TRBJ1-5 provide the parts outside the CDR3, is DGGITQSPKYLFRKEGQNVTLSCEQNLNHDAMYWYRQDPGQGLRLIYYSQIVNDFQKGDIAEGYSVSREKKESFPLTVTSAQKNPTAFYLCASKVSNQPQHFGDGTRLSIL.

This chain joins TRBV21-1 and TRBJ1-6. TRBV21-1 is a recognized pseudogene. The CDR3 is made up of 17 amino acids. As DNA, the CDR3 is TGTGCCAGCACAATATCCAGGGAGAGCTCCTATAATTCACCCCTCCACTTT. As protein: CASTISRESSYNSPLHF.

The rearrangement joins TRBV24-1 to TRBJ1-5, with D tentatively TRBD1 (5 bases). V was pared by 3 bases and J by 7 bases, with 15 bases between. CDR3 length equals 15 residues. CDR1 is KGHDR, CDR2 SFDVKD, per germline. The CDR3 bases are TGTGCCACCAGTGATCCAACCTCGGGGGAACAGCCCCAGCATTTT. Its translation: CATSDPTSGEQPQHF.

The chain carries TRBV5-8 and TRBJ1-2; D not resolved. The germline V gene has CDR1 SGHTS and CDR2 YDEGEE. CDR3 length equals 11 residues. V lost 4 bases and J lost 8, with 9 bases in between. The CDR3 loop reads CASSRLEGYTF. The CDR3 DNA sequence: TGTGCCAGCAGCCGCTTGGAGGGCTACACCTTC.

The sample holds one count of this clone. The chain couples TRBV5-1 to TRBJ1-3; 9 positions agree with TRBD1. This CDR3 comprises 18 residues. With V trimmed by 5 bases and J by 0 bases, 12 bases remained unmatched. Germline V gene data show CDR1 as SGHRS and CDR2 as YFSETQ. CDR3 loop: CASSDRGFSLHSGNTIYF. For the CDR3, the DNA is TGCGCCAGCAGTGACAGGGGGTTCTCCCTCCACTCTGGAAACACCATATATTTT.

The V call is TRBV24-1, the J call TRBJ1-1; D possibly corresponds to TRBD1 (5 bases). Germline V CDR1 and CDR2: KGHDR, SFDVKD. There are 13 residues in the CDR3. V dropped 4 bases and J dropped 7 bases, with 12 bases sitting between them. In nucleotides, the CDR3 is TGTGCCACCAGTGAAGGGGATCGAAGTGAAGCTTTCTTT. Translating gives CATSEGDRSEAFF.

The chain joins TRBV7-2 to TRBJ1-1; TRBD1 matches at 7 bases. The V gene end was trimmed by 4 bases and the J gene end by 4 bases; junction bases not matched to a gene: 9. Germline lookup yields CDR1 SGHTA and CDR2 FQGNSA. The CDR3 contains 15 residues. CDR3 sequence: CASSSDRVSFTEAFF. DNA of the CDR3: TGTGCCAGCAGCTCTGACAGGGTTAGTTTCACTGAAGCTTTCTTT.

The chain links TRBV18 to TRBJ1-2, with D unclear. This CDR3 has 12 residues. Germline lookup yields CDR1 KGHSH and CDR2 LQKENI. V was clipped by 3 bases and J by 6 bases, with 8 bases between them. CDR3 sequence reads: CASSPRSDGYTF. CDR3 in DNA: TGTGCCAGCTCACCTCGGTCCGATGGCTACACCTTC.

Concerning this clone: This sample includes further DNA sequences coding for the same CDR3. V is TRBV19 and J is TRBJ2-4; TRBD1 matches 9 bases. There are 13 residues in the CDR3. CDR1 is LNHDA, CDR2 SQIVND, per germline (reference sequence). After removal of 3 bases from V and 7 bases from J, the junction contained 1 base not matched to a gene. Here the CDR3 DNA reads TGTGCCAGTAGTATCGGACAGGGGAACATTCAGTACTTC. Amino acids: CASSIGQGNIQYF.

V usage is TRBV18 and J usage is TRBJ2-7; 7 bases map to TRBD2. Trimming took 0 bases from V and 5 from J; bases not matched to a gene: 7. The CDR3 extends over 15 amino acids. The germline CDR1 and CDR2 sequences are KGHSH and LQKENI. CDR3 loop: CASSPPTSGGHEQYF. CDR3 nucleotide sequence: TGTGCCAGCTCACCACCGACCTCGGGGGGACACGAGCAGTACTTC.

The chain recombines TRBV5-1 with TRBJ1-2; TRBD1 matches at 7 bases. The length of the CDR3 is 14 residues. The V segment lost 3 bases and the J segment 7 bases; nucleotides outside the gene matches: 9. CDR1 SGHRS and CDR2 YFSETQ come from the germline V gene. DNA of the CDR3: TGCGCCAGCAGCTGGACCGACAGGGCGGGTGGCTACACCTTC. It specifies CASSWTDRAGGYTF.

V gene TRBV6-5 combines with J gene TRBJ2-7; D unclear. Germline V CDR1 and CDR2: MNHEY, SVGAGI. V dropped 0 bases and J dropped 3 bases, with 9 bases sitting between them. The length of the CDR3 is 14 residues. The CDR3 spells CASSYSRLSYEQYF. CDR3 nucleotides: TGTGCCAGCAGTTACTCGAGACTTAGCTACGAGCAGTACTTC.

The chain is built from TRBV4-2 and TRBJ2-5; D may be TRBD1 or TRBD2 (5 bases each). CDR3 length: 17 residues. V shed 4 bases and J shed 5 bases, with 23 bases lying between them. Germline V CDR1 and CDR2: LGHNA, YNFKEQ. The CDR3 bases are TGTGCCAGCAGCCCCGCGCACTTAGGGGACGAGGGGGAGACCCAGTACTTC. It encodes CASSPAHLGDEGETQYF.

The CDR3 DNA sequence: TGTGCCAGCAGCCGCGACAGGGGGGACTACAATGAGCAGTTCTTC. Translating gives CASSRDRGDYNEQFF. This rearrangement joins TRBV5-5 to TRBJ2-1, with 9 bases that match TRBD1. From germline, CDR1 is SGHKS and CDR2 YYEKEE (reference sequence). There are 15 residues in the CDR3. With 4 bases clipped from V and 3 bases from J, the junction kept 5 bases outside the gene matches.

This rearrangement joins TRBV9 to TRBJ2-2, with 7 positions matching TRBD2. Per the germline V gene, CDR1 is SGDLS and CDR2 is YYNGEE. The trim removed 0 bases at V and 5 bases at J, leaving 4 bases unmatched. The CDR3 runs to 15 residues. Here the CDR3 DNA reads TGTGCCAGCAGCGTAGGGGAGGGCCAGACCGGGGAGCTGTTTTTT. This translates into CASSVGEGQTGELFF. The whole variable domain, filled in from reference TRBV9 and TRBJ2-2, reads DSGVTQTPKHLITATGQRVTLRCSPRSGDLSVYWYQQSLDQGLQFLIQYYNGEERAKGNILERFSAQQFPDLHSELNLSSLELGDSALYFCASSVGEGQTGELFFGEGSRLTVL.

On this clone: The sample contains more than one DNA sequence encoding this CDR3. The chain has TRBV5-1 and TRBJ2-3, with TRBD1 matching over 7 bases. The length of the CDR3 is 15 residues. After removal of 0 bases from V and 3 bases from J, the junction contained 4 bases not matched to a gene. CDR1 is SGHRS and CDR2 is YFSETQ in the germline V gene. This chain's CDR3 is CASSLVGGGTDTQYF. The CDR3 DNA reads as TGCGCCAGCAGCTTGGTAGGGGGCGGTACAGATACGCAGTATTTT.

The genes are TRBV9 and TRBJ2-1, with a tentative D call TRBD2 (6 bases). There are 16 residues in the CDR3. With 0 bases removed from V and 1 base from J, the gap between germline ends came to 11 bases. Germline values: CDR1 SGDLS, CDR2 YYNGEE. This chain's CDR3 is CASSVVGGRSYNEQFF. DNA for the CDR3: TGTGCCAGCAGCGTAGTAGGAGGGAGGTCCTACAATGAGCAGTTCTTC.

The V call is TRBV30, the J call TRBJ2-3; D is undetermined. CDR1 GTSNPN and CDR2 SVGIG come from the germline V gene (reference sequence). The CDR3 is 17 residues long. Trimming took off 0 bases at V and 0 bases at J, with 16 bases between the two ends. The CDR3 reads CAWSVGVSRPSTDTQYF. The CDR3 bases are TGTGCCTGGAGTGTAGGTGTTAGCCGGCCGAGCACAGATACGCAGTATTTT. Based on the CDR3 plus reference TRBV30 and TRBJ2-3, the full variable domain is SQTIHQWPATLVQPVGSPLSLECTVEGTSNPNLYWYRQAAGRGLQLLFYSVGIGQISSEVPQNLSASRPQDRQFILSSKKLLLSDSGFYLCAWSVGVSRPSTDTQYFGPGTRLTVL.

The CDR3 region has the DNA TGTGCCAGCAGTCCCCTTATAGGAAAGGGCGTCGACTATGGCTACACCTTC. Amino acids: CASSPLIGKGVDYGYTF. This chain uses TRBV27 with TRBJ1-2; D is ambiguous. CDR1 is MNHEY and CDR2 is SMNVEV in the germline V gene (reference sequence). This CDR3 has 17 amino acids. V was trimmed by 5 bases and J by 3 bases, leaving 22 bases between them.

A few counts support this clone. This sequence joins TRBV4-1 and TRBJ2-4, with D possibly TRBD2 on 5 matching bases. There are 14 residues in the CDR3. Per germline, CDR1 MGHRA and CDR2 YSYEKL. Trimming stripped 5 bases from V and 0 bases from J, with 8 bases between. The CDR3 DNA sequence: TGCGCCAGCAGCAACGGGGTAGCCAAAAACATTCAGTACTTC. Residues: CASSNGVAKNIQYF.

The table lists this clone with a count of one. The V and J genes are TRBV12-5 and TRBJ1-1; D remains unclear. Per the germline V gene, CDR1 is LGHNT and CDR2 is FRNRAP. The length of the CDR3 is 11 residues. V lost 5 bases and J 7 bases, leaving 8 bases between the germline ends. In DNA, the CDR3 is TGTGCTAGTGGTGCCTTAAATGAAGCTTTCTTT. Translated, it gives CASGALNEAFF.

DNA of the CDR3: TGTGCCAGCAGTTTAGGAATGGACCGGGGCCTGTTCTTC. This sequence encodes CASSLGMDRGLFF. The V call is TRBV12-3 or TRBV12-4, the J call TRBJ2-1; tentatively, D is TRBD1 or TRBD2 (5 bases each). The V end lost 1 base, the J end lost 15 bases, and 16 bases lay between the germline ends. The CDR3 extends over 13 amino acids.